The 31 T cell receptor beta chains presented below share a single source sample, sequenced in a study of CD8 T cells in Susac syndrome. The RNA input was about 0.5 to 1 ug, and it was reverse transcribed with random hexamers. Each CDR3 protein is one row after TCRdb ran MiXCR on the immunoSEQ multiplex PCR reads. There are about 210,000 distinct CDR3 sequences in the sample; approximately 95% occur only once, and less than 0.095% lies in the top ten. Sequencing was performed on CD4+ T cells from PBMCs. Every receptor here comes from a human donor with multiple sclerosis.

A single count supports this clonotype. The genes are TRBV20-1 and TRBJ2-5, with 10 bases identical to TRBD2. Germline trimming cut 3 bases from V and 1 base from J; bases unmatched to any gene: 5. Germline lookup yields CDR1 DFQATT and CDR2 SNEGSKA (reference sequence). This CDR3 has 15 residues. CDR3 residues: CSASPSGRGQETQYF. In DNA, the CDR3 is TGCAGTGCTAGTCCTAGCGGGAGAGGCCAAGAGACCCAGTACTTC.

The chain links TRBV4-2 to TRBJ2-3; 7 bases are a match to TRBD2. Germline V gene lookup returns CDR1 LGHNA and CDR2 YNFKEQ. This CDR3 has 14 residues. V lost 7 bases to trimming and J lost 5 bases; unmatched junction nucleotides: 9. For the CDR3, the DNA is TGTGCCAGCATAGGCGGGAGAGGCGGAGATACGCAGTATTTT. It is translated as CASIGGRGGDTQYF.

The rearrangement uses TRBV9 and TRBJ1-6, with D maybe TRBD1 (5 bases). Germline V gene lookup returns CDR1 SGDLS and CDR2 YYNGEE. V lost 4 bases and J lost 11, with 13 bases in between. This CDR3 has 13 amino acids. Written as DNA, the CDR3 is TGTGCCAGCAGCTCCGAGGCAGGGACACCCCTCCACTTT. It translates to CASSSEAGTPLHF.

The CDR3 is CASSFEALGNEQFF. Written as DNA, the CDR3 is TGTGCCAGCAGTTTTGAGGCCCTTGGGAATGAGCAGTTCTTC. This chain links TRBV27 with TRBJ2-1; D is undetermined. V was trimmed by 3 bases and J by 7 bases, leaving 13 bases between them. CDR1 is MNHEY and CDR2 is SMNVEV in the germline V gene (reference sequence). This CDR3 is built from 14 residues.

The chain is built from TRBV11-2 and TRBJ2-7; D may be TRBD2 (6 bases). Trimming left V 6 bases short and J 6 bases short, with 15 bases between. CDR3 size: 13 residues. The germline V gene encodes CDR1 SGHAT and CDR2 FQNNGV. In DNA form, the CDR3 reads TGTGCCAGCAGAAATAGAGTGGGGGGCGAGCAGTACTTC. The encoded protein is CASRNRVGGEQYF.

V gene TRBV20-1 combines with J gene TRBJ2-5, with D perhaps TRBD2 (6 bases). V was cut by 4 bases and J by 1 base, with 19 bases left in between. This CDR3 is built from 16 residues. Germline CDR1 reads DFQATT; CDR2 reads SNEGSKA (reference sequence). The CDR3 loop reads CSANDGGSWGQETQYF. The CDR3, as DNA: TGCAGTGCTAACGATGGGGGGTCTTGGGGCCAAGAGACCCAGTACTTC.

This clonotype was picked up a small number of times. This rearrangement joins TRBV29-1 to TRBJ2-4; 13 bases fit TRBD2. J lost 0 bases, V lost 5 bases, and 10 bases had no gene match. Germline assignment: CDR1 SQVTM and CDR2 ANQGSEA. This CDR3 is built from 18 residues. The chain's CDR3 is CSVSWTSGSGLAKNIQYF. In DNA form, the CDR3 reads TGCAGCGTTTCTTGGACTAGCGGGAGCGGTCTAGCCAAAAACATTCAGTACTTC.

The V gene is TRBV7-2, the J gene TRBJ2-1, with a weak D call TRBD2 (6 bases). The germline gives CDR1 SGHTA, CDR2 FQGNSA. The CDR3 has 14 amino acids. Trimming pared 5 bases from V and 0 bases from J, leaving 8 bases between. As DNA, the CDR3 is TGTGCCAGCAGCCGGGAGTACTCCTACAATGAGCAGTTCTTC. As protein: CASSREYSYNEQFF.

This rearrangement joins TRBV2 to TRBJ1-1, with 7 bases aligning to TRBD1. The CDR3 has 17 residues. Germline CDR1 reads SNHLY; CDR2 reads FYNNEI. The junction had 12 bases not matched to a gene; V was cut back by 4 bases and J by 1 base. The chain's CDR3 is CASSGRQGRVKNTEAFF. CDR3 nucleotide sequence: TGTGCCAGCAGTGGACGACAGGGACGGGTGAAGAACACTGAAGCTTTCTTT.

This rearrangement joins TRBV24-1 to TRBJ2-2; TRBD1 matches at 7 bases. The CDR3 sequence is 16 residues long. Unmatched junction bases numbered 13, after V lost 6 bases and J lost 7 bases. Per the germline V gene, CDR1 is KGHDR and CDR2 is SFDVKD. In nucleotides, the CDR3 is TGTGCCACCAGTTCTACACGACAGGGTTCGGTCGGGGAGCTGTTTTTT. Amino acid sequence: CATSSTRQGSVGELFF.

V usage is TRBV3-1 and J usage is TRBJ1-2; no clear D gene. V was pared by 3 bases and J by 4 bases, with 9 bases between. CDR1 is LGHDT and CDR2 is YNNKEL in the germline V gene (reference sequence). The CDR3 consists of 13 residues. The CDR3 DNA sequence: TGTGCCAGCAGCCATCCAGAAGGCTATGGCTACACCTTC. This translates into CASSHPEGYGYTF.

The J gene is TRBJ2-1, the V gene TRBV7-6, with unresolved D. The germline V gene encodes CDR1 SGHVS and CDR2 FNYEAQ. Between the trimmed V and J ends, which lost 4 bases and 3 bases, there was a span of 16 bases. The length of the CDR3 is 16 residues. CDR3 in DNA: TGTGCCAGCAGCTCGGCGGTTCGGGCCGGCTACAATGAGCAGTTCTTC. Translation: CASSSAVRAGYNEQFF.

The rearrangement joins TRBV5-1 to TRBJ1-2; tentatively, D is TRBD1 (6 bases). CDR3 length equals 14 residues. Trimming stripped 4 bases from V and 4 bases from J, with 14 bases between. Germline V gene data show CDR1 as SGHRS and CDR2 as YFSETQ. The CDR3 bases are TGCGCCAGCAGCCTAGGAGGGGGTACCTATGGCTACACCTTC. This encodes CASSLGGGTYGYTF.

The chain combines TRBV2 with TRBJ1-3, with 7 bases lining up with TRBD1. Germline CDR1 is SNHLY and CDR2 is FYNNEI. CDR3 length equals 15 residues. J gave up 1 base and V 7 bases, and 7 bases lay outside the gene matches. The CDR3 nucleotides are TGTGCCAGCACCTCCGGGACAGTTTCTGGAAACACCATATATTTT. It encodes CASTSGTVSGNTIYF.

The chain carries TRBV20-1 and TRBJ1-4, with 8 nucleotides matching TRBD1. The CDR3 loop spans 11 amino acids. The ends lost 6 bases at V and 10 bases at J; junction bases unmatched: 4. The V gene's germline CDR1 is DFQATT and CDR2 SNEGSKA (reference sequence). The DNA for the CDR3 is TGCAGTGCCGGTGACAGGGGAAAACTGTTTTTT. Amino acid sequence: CSAGDRGKLFF.

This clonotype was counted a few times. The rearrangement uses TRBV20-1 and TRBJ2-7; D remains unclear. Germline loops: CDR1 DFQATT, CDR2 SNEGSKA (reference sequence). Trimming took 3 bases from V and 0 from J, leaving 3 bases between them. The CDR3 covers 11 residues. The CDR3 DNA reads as TGCAGTGCTAGTGCCTCCTACGAGCAGTACTTC. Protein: CSASASYEQYF.

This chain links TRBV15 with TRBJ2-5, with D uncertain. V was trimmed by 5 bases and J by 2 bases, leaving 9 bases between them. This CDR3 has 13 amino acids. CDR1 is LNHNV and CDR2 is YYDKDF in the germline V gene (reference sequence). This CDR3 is CATSPDGQETQYF. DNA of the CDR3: TGTGCCACCAGCCCGGACGGTCAAGAGACCCAGTACTTC. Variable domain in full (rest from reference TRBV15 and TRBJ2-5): DAMVIQNPRYQVTQFGKPVTLSCSQTLNHNVMYWYQQKSSQAPKLLFHYYDKDFNNEADTPDNFQSRRPNTSFCFLDIRSPGLGDTAMYLCATSPDGQETQYFGPGTRLLVL.

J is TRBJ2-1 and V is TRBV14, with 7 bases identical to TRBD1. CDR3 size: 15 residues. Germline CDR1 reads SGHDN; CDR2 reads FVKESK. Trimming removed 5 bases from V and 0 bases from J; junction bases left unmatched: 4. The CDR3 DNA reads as TGTGCCAGCAGCGCGACAGGGTTCTCCTACAATGAGCAGTTCTTC. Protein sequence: CASSATGFSYNEQFF.

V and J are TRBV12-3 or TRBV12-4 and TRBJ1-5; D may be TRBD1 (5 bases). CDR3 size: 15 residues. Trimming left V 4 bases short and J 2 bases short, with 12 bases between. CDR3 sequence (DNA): TGTGCCAGCAGTTCCGGGACCAAGGGCAATCAGCCCCAGCATTTT. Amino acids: CASSSGTKGNQPQHF.

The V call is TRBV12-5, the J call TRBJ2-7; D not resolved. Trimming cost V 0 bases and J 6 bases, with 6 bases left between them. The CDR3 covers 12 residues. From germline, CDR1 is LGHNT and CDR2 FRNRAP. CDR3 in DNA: TGTGCTAGTGGTTTGGTAGCCAGCGAGCAGTACTTC. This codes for CASGLVASEQYF.

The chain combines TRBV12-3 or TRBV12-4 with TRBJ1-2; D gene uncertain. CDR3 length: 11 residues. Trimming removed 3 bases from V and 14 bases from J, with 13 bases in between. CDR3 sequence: CASSFKVQPTF. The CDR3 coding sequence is TGTGCCAGCAGTTTTAAGGTCCAGCCTACCTTC.

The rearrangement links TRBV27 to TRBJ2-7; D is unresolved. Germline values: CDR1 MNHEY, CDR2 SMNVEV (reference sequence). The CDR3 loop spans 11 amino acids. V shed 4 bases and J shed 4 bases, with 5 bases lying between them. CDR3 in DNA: TGTGCCAGCAGTTCTCTATACGAGCAGTACTTC. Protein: CASSSLYEQYF.

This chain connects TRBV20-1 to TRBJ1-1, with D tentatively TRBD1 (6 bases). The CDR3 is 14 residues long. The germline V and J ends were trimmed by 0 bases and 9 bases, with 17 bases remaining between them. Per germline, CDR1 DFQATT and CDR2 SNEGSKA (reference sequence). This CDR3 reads CSARDRTGRFQAFF. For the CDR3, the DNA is TGCAGTGCTAGAGATCGAACAGGGCGCTTTCAAGCTTTCTTT.

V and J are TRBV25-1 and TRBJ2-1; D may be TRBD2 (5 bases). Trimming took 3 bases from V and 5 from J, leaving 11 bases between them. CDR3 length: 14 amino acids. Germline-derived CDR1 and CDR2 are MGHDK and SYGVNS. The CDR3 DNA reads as TGTGCCAGCAGTGACCCGGGATCCCACAATGAGCAGTTCTTC. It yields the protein CASSDPGSHNEQFF.

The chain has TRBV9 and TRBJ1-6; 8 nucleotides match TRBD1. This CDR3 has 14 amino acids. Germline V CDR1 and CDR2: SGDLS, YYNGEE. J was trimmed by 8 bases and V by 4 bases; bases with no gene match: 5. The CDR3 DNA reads TGTGCCAGCAGCACGACGGACAGGGATTCACCCCTCCACTTT. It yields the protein CASSTTDRDSPLHF.

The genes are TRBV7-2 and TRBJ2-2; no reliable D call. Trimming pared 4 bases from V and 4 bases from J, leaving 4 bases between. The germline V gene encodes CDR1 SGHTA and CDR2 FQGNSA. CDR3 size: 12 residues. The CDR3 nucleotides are TGTGCCAGCAGCTGGGGCACCGGGGAGCTGTTTTTT. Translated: CASSWGTGELFF. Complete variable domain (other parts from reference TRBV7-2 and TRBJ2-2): GAGVSQSPSNKVTEKGKDVELRCDPISGHTALYWYRQSLGQGLEFLIYFQGNSAPDKSGLPSDRFSAERTGGSVSTLTIQRTQQEDSAVYLCASSWGTGELFFGEGSRLTVL.

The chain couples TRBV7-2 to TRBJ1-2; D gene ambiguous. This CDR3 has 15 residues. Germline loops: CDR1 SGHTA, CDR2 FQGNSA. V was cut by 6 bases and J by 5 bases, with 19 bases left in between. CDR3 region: CASRRTAEVGYGYTF. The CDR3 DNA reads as TGTGCCAGCAGAAGGACGGCCGAGGTTGGGTATGGCTACACCTTC.

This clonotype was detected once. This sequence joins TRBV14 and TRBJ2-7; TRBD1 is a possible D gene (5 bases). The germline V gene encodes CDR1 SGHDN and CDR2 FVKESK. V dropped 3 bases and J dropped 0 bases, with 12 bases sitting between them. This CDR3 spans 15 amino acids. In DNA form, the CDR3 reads TGTGCCAGCAGCCAGGAACAGGTTAACTCCTACGAGCAGTACTTC. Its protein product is CASSQEQVNSYEQYF.

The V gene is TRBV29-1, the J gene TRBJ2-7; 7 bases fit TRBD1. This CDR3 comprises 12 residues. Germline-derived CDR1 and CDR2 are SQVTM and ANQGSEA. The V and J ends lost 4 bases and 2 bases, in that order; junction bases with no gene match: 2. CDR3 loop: CSVGQGAYEQYF. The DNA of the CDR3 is TGCAGCGTTGGCCAGGGGGCCTACGAGCAGTACTTC.

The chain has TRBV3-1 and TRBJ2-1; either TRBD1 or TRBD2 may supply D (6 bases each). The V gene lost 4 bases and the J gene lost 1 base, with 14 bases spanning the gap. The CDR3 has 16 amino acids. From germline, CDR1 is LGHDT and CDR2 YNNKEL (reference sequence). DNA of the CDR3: TGTGCCAGCAGCCCGCTAGGGGGGCAATCCTACAATGAGCAGTTCTTC. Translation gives CASSPLGGQSYNEQFF.

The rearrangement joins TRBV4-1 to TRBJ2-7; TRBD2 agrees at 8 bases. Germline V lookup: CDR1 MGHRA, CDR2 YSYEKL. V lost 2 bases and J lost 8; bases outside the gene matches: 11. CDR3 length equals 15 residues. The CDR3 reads CASSQSPGLGTKQYF. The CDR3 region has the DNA TGCGCCAGCAGCCAATCTCCGGGACTAGGCACGAAGCAGTACTTC.